This passage covers 26 T cell receptor beta chains from one sample sequenced in a study of radiation and T cells in renal cell carcinoma. Regarding time point: blood 2 weeks post-SBRT. Treatment denoted: 15 Gy SBRT to primary tumor, nephrectomy 4 weeks later. Clones were read by immunoSEQ multiplex PCR, and TCRdb kept only the in-frame ones, dropping some. The data contain roughly 130,000 clones, 80% to 90% of them singletons. Sequencing used blood, obtained from a patient whose treatment included radiotherapy and nephrectomy. These TCRs come from a woman aged 55-75 years with renal cell carcinoma.

This clone has only one observation. The chain recombines TRBV6-1 with TRBJ1-1, with D uncertain. V lost 6 bases and J lost 6, with 17 bases in between. Germline CDR1 reads MNHNS; CDR2 reads SASEGT. This CDR3 region has 14 residues. The CDR3 DNA follows: TGTGCCAGCAGACTTTTGGAGGGTTCTGCTGAAGCTTTCTTT. This sequence encodes CASRLLEGSAEAFF.

This chain joins TRBV5-1 and TRBJ1-3; 11 bases fit TRBD1. The germline gives CDR1 SGHRS, CDR2 YFSETQ. The CDR3 runs 18 residues. V trimming: 4 bases; J trimming: 2 bases; junction bases outside the gene matches: 11. CDR3 loop: CASSPTRDRGYAGNTIYF. The CDR3 DNA follows: TGCGCCAGCAGCCCTACCCGGGACAGGGGGTATGCTGGAAACACCATATATTTT.

The chain recombines TRBV29-1 with TRBJ2-2, with D unclear. V gave up 6 bases and J gave up 5 bases, with 7 bases separating them. This CDR3 region has 11 residues. Germline V gene data show CDR1 as SQVTM and CDR2 as ANQGSEA. CDR3 sequence (DNA): TGCAGCGTGGTTAGGACCGGGGAGCTGTTTTTT. Its translation: CSVVRTGELFF.

The rearrangement links TRBV10-3 to TRBJ2-7; 7 nucleotides match TRBD1. The CDR3 is 16 amino acids. Trimming cost V 1 base and J 1 base; bases outside gene matches: 7. CDR1 is ENHRY and CDR2 is SYGVKD in the germline V gene. This CDR3 reads CAISEYGTEPSYEQYF. The CDR3 DNA reads as TGTGCCATCAGTGAGTACGGGACAGAGCCTTCCTACGAGCAGTACTTC.

This clone has a handful of counts. The V call is TRBV18, the J call TRBJ2-3; 7 bases align to TRBD1. V was clipped by 3 bases and J by 8 bases; unmatched bases: 5. Germline V lookup: CDR1 KGHSH, CDR2 LQKENI. The length of the CDR3 is 13 residues. Here the CDR3 DNA reads TGTGCCAGCTCACCCCAGGGGGAAGGTACGCAGTATTTT. It translates to CASSPQGEGTQYF.

The CDR3 loop is CASSFEVNTGELFF. Written as DNA, the CDR3 is TGTGCCAGCAGTTTTGAAGTGAACACCGGGGAGCTGTTTTTT. The chain uses TRBV27 and TRBJ2-2; no clear D. V was clipped by 3 bases and J by 1 base, with 6 bases between them. CDR1 and CDR2 from the germline V gene are MNHEY and SMNVEV (reference sequence). The CDR3 loop spans 14 amino acids.

This chain joins TRBV2 and TRBJ1-4, with a weak D call TRBD1 (6 bases). V dropped 1 base and J dropped 7 bases, with 16 bases sitting between them. The CDR3 loop spans 16 amino acids. CDR1 is SNHLY and CDR2 is FYNNEI in the germline V gene. The CDR3 loop is CASSEGFDRPTEKLFF. Here the CDR3 DNA reads TGTGCCAGCAGTGAAGGATTCGACAGGCCGACTGAAAAACTGTTTTTT.

The rearrangement joins TRBV19 to TRBJ1-3, with D tentatively TRBD1 (5 bases). Per germline, CDR1 LNHDA and CDR2 SQIVND (reference sequence). The V gene lost 3 bases and the J gene lost 2 bases, with 11 bases spanning the gap. This CDR3 is built from 15 residues. The CDR3 sequence: CASSMVAGTGNTIYF. CDR3 in DNA: TGTGCCAGTAGTATGGTGGCAGGGACTGGAAACACCATATATTTT.

This clone has just a few counts. The chain is built from TRBV4-2 and TRBJ2-3; no firm D call. From germline, CDR1 is LGHNA and CDR2 YNFKEQ. Trimming removed 4 bases from V and 5 bases from J, with 10 bases in between. This CDR3 is built from 13 residues. The CDR3 coding sequence is TGTGCCAGCAGCCGTTACCCCGGAGATACGCAGTATTTT. Translation: CASSRYPGDTQYF.

CDR3 amino acids: CASSLTTGSGGYTF. The CDR3 DNA is TGTGCCAGCAGCCTTACGACAGGGTCAGGTGGCTACACCTTC. The chain carries TRBV7-2 and TRBJ1-2, with TRBD1 identical over 7 bases. From germline, CDR1 is SGHTA and CDR2 FQGNSA. The ends lost 5 bases at V and 7 bases at J; junction bases unmatched: 10. The CDR3 is made up of 14 amino acids.

This sequence joins TRBV19 and TRBJ1-1, with 10 bases matching TRBD1. The germline V gene encodes CDR1 LNHDA and CDR2 SQIVND (reference sequence). The ends lost 6 bases at V and 5 bases at J; junction bases unmatched: 9. The CDR3 consists of 15 residues. The CDR3 spells CASRDGQGGKTEAFF. The CDR3 bases are TGTGCCAGTAGAGATGGACAGGGGGGAAAAACTGAAGCTTTCTTT.

This clone has a handful of counts. The chain joins TRBV5-1 to TRBJ2-7, with TRBD1 matching 7 bases. With 4 bases clipped from V and 3 bases from J, the junction kept 7 bases outside the gene matches. CDR1 is SGHRS, CDR2 YFSETQ, per germline. The CDR3 is made up of 14 amino acids. The CDR3 loop is CASSTPGQHYEQYF. The DNA for the CDR3 is TGCGCCAGCAGCACGCCGGGACAGCACTACGAGCAGTACTTC.

This chain joins TRBV19 and TRBJ2-3; 14 nucleotides match TRBD2. V was pared by 5 bases and J by 0 bases, with 7 bases of the junction left unmatched. Germline V gives CDR1 LNHDA, CDR2 SQIVND (reference sequence). CDR3 length equals 18 residues. The DNA for the CDR3 is TGTGCCAGTAGTGGGACTAGCGGGGGCCATCCAAGCACAGATACGCAGTATTTT. Translating gives CASSGTSGGHPSTDTQYF.

Comments on this clone: Other DNA sequences in this sample translate to the same CDR3. The chain has TRBV6-6 and TRBJ2-7, with D possibly TRBD2 on 6 matching bases. The CDR3 has 14 amino acids. V shed 0 bases and J shed 4 bases, with 10 bases lying between them. Germline loops: CDR1 MNHNY, CDR2 SVGAGI (reference sequence). CDR3 sequence (DNA): TGTGCCAGCAGTTACTCGGGAGGCGAATACGAGCAGTACTTC. Protein sequence: CASSYSGGEYEQYF.

The V call is TRBV7-3, the J call TRBJ2-1; the D gene is possibly TRBD2 (7 bases). The germline V gene encodes CDR1 SGHTA and CDR2 FQGTGA. The ends were cut back, 4 bases at V and 5 bases at J, with 15 bases in the middle. This CDR3 region has 15 residues. The CDR3 protein is CASSSKRGDNNEQFF. DNA of the CDR3: TGTGCCAGCAGCTCAAAACGGGGGGACAACAATGAGCAGTTCTTC.

The CDR3 DNA sequence: TGCGCCAGCAGCCCTCGGGGGTCAGATACGCAGTATTTT. Residues: CASSPRGSDTQYF. V is TRBV4-1 and J is TRBJ2-3; D may be TRBD2 (6 bases). The CDR3 extends over 13 amino acids. Germline CDR1 MGHRA, CDR2 YSYEKL. V was pared by 4 bases and J by 4 bases, with 9 bases between.

This chain connects TRBV7-9 to TRBJ1-1, with 8 bases that match TRBD1. The J segment lost 6 bases and the V segment lost 5 bases, leaving 8 bases of the junction unmatched. The CDR3 totals 14 residues. Germline values: CDR1 SEHNR, CDR2 FQNEAQ (reference sequence). The CDR3 reads CASSPGTGGAEAFF. CDR3 in DNA: TGTGCCAGCAGCCCAGGGACAGGAGGCGCTGAAGCTTTCTTT.

The gene calls are TRBV5-5 and TRBJ1-6; TRBD1 matches at 8 bases. Germline V gene data show CDR1 as SGHKS and CDR2 as YYEKEE (reference sequence). The V segment lost 5 bases and the J segment 3 bases; nucleotides outside the gene matches: 4. The CDR3 totals 15 residues. The CDR3 sequence: CASRRTGNYNSPLHF. The CDR3, as DNA: TGTGCCAGCAGACGGACAGGGAACTATAATTCACCCCTCCACTTT.

This chain joins TRBV5-1 and TRBJ1-1; TRBD1 is a possible D gene (5 bases). V lost 0 bases to trimming and J lost 1 base, with 10 bases between them. Germline values: CDR1 SGHRS, CDR2 YFSETQ. This CDR3 comprises 15 residues. As DNA, the CDR3 is TGCGCCAGCAGCTTGGAAGACAGCTCGAACACTGAAGCTTTCTTT. It yields the protein CASSLEDSSNTEAFF.

The chain has TRBV10-1 and TRBJ1-2; TRBD1 aligns across 7 bases. V lost 4 bases to trimming and J lost 6 bases; unmatched junction nucleotides: 8. Germline V CDR1 and CDR2: WNHNN, SYGVQD (reference sequence). The CDR3 consists of 14 residues. CDR3: CASSVTGTFNGYTF. CDR3 DNA sequence: TGCGCCAGCAGTGTGACAGGGACGTTTAATGGCTACACCTTC.

This sequence joins TRBV15 and TRBJ2-7, with 12 bases aligning to TRBD2. The CDR3 sequence is 19 residues long. CDR1 and CDR2 (germline): LNHNV, YYDKDF (reference sequence). V was clipped by 1 base and J by 2 bases; unmatched bases: 12. The CDR3 is CATSRGATSGGPPTYEQYF. The CDR3 coding sequence is TGTGCCACCAGCAGAGGAGCAACTAGCGGGGGGCCCCCTACCTACGAGCAGTACTTC.

The V and J genes are TRBV28 and TRBJ2-3; 7 bases align to TRBD2. With V trimmed by 8 bases and J by 6 bases, 11 bases remained unmatched. The CDR3 runs 14 residues. In germline, CDR1 is MDHEN, CDR2 SYDVKM. The CDR3 bases are TGTGCCAGCGCCCTGGGGGGGACTGTTGATACGCAGTATTTT. Translation: CASALGGTVDTQYF.

The chain employs TRBV6-5 and TRBJ1-2; D not resolved. Trimming stripped 2 bases from V and 6 bases from J, with 1 base between. Germline values: CDR1 MNHEY, CDR2 SVGAGI. This CDR3 spans 10 amino acids. The CDR3 here is CASSYDGYTF. DNA for the CDR3: TGTGCCAGCAGTTACGATGGCTACACCTTC.

DNA for the CDR3: TGCGCCAGCAGCCTCGGACCGACCGGGGAGCTGTTTTTT. Translated: CASSLGPTGELFF. The V and J genes are TRBV4-1 and TRBJ2-2; D ambiguous. Germline CDR1 is MGHRA and CDR2 is YSYEKL. Trimming pared 4 bases from V and 5 bases from J, leaving 8 bases between. The length of the CDR3 is 13 residues.

The chain couples TRBV9 to TRBJ1-4, with TRBD1 as a possible D gene (5 bases). Germline lookup yields CDR1 SGDLS and CDR2 YYNGEE. V gave up 3 bases and J gave up 0 bases, with 15 bases separating them. The length of the CDR3 is 17 residues. The CDR3, as DNA: TGTGCCAGCAGCGGGGGCAGAGACAGCGCAACTAATGAAAAACTGTTTTTT. Translating it yields CASSGGRDSATNEKLFF.

This chain links TRBV11-1 with TRBJ2-5, with 12 bases fitting TRBD2. V was pared by 5 bases and J by 0 bases, with 4 bases of the junction left unmatched. The CDR3 consists of 16 residues. Germline assignment: CDR1 SGHAT and CDR2 FQDESV (reference sequence). The CDR3 DNA reads as TGTGCCAGCAGCCACGGACTAGCGGGACACCAAGAGACCCAGTACTTC. This translates into CASSHGLAGHQETQYF.